One and the same sample provided the 14 T cell receptor beta chains below, sequenced in a study of human T cells and chemical hapten exposure. Time point given: patch test 1, 2 weeks after DPC sensitization. Treatment described: therapeutic diphenylcyclopropenone sensitization with weekly scalp DPC. TCRdb analysed the RACE reads with MiXCR anew, one entry per CDR3 protein. This table has around 110,000 distinct CDR3 sequences, roughly an eighth appearing once. The sequences come from whole blood, collected in connection with sensitization to the hapten diphenylcyclopropenone (DPC). The receptors here all came from a woman aged 45-60 years with alopecia areata. Some clones in this sample may be carry-over from other donors' samples.

In this sample, this clonotype turned up many times. This sequence joins TRBV11-2 and TRBJ1-2; D is unresolved. Germline CDR1 is SGHAT and CDR2 is FQNNGV. Between the trimmed V and J ends, which lost 1 base and 3 bases, there was a span of 12 bases. The CDR3 length is 15 residues. DNA for the CDR3: TGTGCCAGCAGCTTAGTGGCCGGCCATGACTATGGCTACACCTTC. This encodes CASSLVAGHDYGYTF.

This clonotype turned up a few times. The rearrangement uses TRBV6-4 and TRBJ2-2; D remains ambiguous. The V end lost 0 bases, the J end lost 3 bases, and 2 bases lay between the germline ends. There are 13 residues in the CDR3. CDR1 and CDR2 from the germline V gene are MRHNA and SNTAGT. The CDR3 coding sequence is TGTGCCAGCAGTGACTCGGACACCGGGGAGCTGTTTTTT. It codes for CASSDSDTGELFF.

The table lists this clonotype with a few counts. J is TRBJ1-1 and V is TRBV6-1, with 7 positions matching TRBD1. CDR1 MNHNS and CDR2 SASEGT come from the germline V gene. The length of the CDR3 is 15 residues. V lost 7 bases to trimming and J lost 4 bases; unmatched junction nucleotides: 12. Here the CDR3 reads CASIIGQAGFTEAFF. Written as DNA, the CDR3 is TGTGCCAGCATCATAGGACAGGCGGGTTTCACTGAAGCTTTCTTT.

V is TRBV29-1 and J is TRBJ1-3; maybe TRBD1 (5 bases). V was clipped by 1 base and J by 0 bases, with 10 bases between them. The CDR3 sequence is 15 residues long. The germline V gene has CDR1 SQVTM and CDR2 ANQGSEA. Here the CDR3 reads CSVEGGSGSGNTIYF. The CDR3, as DNA: TGCAGCGTTGAAGGGGGCTCAGGCTCTGGAAACACCATATATTTT.

This clonotype was seen many times. The gene calls are TRBV10-3 and TRBJ2-1; 9 bases fit TRBD1. In germline, CDR1 is ENHRY, CDR2 SYGVKD. This CDR3 region has 13 residues. Losses at the gene ends were 11 bases for V and 6 bases for J; bases not matched to a gene: 8. In DNA form, the CDR3 reads TGTGCCCTCTCGGGGACAGGGCGCAATGAGCAGTTCTTC. Amino acids: CALSGTGRNEQFF.

This clonotype showed up just a few times. The gene calls are TRBV2 and TRBJ1-5; TRBD1 matches at 7 bases. Germline lookup yields CDR1 SNHLY and CDR2 FYNNEI. The CDR3 has 13 residues. V lost 8 bases to trimming and J lost 1 base; unmatched junction nucleotides: 2. The CDR3, as DNA: TGTGCCAGCTGGGGACAGAGCAATCAGCCCCAGCATTTT. Amino acids: CASWGQSNQPQHF.

The rearrangement joins TRBV29-1 to TRBJ2-7; 7 nucleotides match TRBD2. The CDR3 runs 13 residues. Germline lookup yields CDR1 SQVTM and CDR2 ANQGSEA. V shed 5 bases and J 0 bases; nucleotides not matched to a gene: 4. The CDR3, as DNA: TGCAGCGTTCGGGGAGGGTCCTCCTACGAGCAGTACTTC. It is translated as CSVRGGSSYEQYF.

Note on this clonotype: One end of the junction varies from germline; a read error may be responsible. V usage is TRBV6-1 and J usage is TRBJ2-6, with a possible D match to TRBD2 (6 bases). The CDR3 spans 16 residues. Germline values: CDR1 MNHNS, CDR2 SASEGT. The CDR3 here is CASSELGGSEANVLTF. CDR3 sequence (DNA): TGTGCCAGCAGTGAACTTGGGGGGTCTGAGGCCAACGTCCTGACTTTC.

In this sample, this clonotype turned up a few times. The rearrangement joins TRBV18 to TRBJ2-3; D remains unclear. The CDR3 contains 14 residues. In germline, CDR1 is KGHSH, CDR2 LQKENI. The V end lost 2 bases, the J end lost 4 bases, and 10 bases lay between the germline ends. DNA of the CDR3: TGTGCCAGCTCACCAGCAGGAAATCCAGATACGCAGTATTTT. The encoded protein is CASSPAGNPDTQYF.

Ten or more counts support this clonotype. The chain joins TRBV7-9 to TRBJ1-2; D uncertain. This CDR3 contains 15 residues. V was pared by 5 bases and J by 0 bases, with 13 bases between. Per the germline V gene, CDR1 is SEHNR and CDR2 is FQNEAQ (reference sequence). The CDR3 DNA reads as TGTGCCAGCAGCATTGGAGAGAGTACTAACTATGGCTACACCTTC. Protein product: CASSIGESTNYGYTF.

This clonotype occurred many times. The chain uses TRBV20-1 and TRBJ1-3, with D maybe TRBD1 (6 bases). Germline CDR1 and CDR2: DFQATT and SNEGSKA (reference sequence). The CDR3 covers 13 residues. The V and J ends lost 6 bases and 7 bases respectively, with 16 bases between them. CDR3 nucleotides: TGCAGTGCGCCGCAGGGGCCGGGCAACACCATATATTTT. This encodes CSAPQGPGNTIYF.

This clonotype was seen a few times. V and J are TRBV6-1 and TRBJ1-1; 8 bases line up with TRBD1. This CDR3 region has 18 residues. CDR1 is MNHNS and CDR2 is SASEGT in the germline V gene. Trimming cost V 5 bases and J 0 bases; bases outside gene matches: 14. CDR3 residues: CASSKPPGQERLNTEAFF. CDR3 bases: TGTGCCAGCAGTAAACCCCCGGGACAGGAACGATTGAACACTGAAGCTTTCTTT.

The rearrangement uses TRBV29-1 and TRBJ2-7, with D possibly TRBD1 on 5 matching bases. The CDR3 totals 10 residues. Germline V gene data show CDR1 as SQVTM and CDR2 as ANQGSEA. This CDR3 is CKPQVYEQYF. Written as DNA, the CDR3 is TGCAAGCCACAGGTCTACGAGCAGTACTTC.

To note about this clonotype: A read error is possible here, since a much larger clone lies one base away. CDR3 sequence reads: CASSFDGASYMSTDTQYF. Here the CDR3 DNA reads TGTGCCAGCAGCTTTGACGGGGCCTCCTATATGAGCACAGATACGCAGTATTTT. The rearrangement uses TRBV7-8 and TRBJ2-3, with D perhaps assigned TRBD1 or TRBD2 (5 bases each). The CDR3 has 18 residues. V lost 3 bases to trimming and J lost 0 bases, with 19 bases between them. Germline CDR1 reads SGHVS; CDR2 reads FQNEAQ.